Below are 24 T cell receptor beta chains sequenced from a single sample in a study of T cell responses to AZD1222 COVID-19 vaccine. TCRdb keeps only in-frame clones here, not all; method: immunoSEQ multiplex PCR. The table lists around 120,000 clones, more than 90% of them singletons. Sample: peripheral blood, taken 28 days after the second AZD1222 dose. The receptors were gathered from an adult who received the AZD1222 COVID-19 vaccine.

The chain employs TRBV11-2 and TRBJ2-1, with 10 bases fitting TRBD2. The CDR3 consists of 15 residues. CDR1 and CDR2 (germline): SGHAT, FQNNGV. The J segment lost 7 bases and the V segment lost 1 base, leaving 4 bases of the junction unmatched. The CDR3, as DNA: TGTGCCAGCAGCTTAGGAGCGGGGGGGAGGAATGAGCAGTTCTTC. Amino acid sequence: CASSLGAGGRNEQFF.

This chain links TRBV6-5 with TRBJ1-6; the D is unclear. There are 13 residues in the CDR3. Germline-derived CDR1 and CDR2 are MNHEY and SVGAGI. Trimming took off 7 bases at V and 7 bases at J, with 11 bases between the two ends. As DNA, the CDR3 is TGTGCCAGCAATAACGGGCGGAATTCACCCCTCCACTTT. Amino acids: CASNNGRNSPLHF.

The chain recombines TRBV20-1 with TRBJ2-7; possibly TRBD2 for D (6 bases). V dropped 3 bases and J dropped 2 bases, with 8 bases sitting between them. Germline V lookup: CDR1 DFQATT, CDR2 SNEGSKA (reference sequence). The CDR3 consists of 12 residues. The CDR3 is CSASWGAYEQYF. In DNA, the CDR3 is TGCAGTGCTAGTTGGGGGGCCTACGAGCAGTACTTC.

This clone is a singleton in its sample. V and J are TRBV6-4 and TRBJ2-3; 12 bases align to TRBD2. The germline gives CDR1 MRHNA, CDR2 SNTAGT. The CDR3 extends over 16 amino acids. Trimming took 0 bases from V and 4 from J; bases not matched to a gene: 2. The CDR3 loop is CASSDSLAGGPDTQYF. In DNA, the CDR3 is TGTGCCAGCAGTGACTCGCTAGCGGGAGGGCCAGATACGCAGTATTTT.

For the CDR3, the DNA is TGTGCCAGCACTCCAGACAGGGCGAACACTGAAGCTTTCTTT. Protein product: CASTPDRANTEAFF. The rearrangement links TRBV2 to TRBJ1-1; TRBD1 matches 7 bases. Trimming cost V 7 bases and J 1 base; bases outside gene matches: 6. The germline CDR1 and CDR2 sequences are SNHLY and FYNNEI. The CDR3 runs to 14 residues.

V and J are TRBV28 and TRBJ2-7; tentatively, D is TRBD1 (6 bases). Germline V gene sequence: CDR1 MDHEN, CDR2 SYDVKM. This CDR3 has 14 amino acids. V lost 5 bases and J 4 bases, leaving 15 bases between the germline ends. Here the CDR3 DNA reads TGTGCCAGCAGTACACCGGGACATCCATACGAGCAGTACTTC. It translates to CASSTPGHPYEQYF.

The chain uses TRBV6-1 and TRBJ1-5; possibly TRBD1 for D (5 bases). Trimming took 3 bases from V and 9 from J, leaving 9 bases between them. The CDR3 is 12 residues long. The germline CDR1 and CDR2 sequences are MNHNS and SASEGT. In DNA form, the CDR3 reads TGTGCCAGCAGTGAGCAGGGAGGGCCCCAGCATTTT. Translated: CASSEQGGPQHF.

This chain joins TRBV19 and TRBJ1-5, with a possible D match to TRBD1 (5 bases). The CDR3 consists of 13 residues. The germline V and J ends were trimmed by 1 base and 6 bases, with 7 bases remaining between them. The germline gives CDR1 LNHDA, CDR2 SQIVND (reference sequence). The CDR3 DNA sequence: TGTGCCAGTAGTATAGGACAGACTCAGCCCCAGCATTTT. Amino acid sequence: CASSIGQTQPQHF.

This chain connects TRBV28 to TRBJ1-1; D is unclear. The V end lost 3 bases, the J end lost 0 bases, and 11 bases lay between the germline ends. CDR3 length equals 15 residues. Germline CDR1 and CDR2: MDHEN and SYDVKM. In DNA form, the CDR3 reads TGTGCCAGCAGTTTTCCGGTTCCCCTGAACACTGAAGCTTTCTTT. Translation: CASSFPVPLNTEAFF.

The chain employs TRBV6-1 and TRBJ2-7; D assignment may be TRBD1 or TRBD2 (6 bases each). The V gene lost 3 bases and the J gene lost 5 bases, with 14 bases spanning the gap. CDR3 length equals 14 residues. The germline V gene has CDR1 MNHNS and CDR2 SASEGT. The CDR3 nucleotides read TGTGCCAGCAGTGACCCAATCGGGGGCCACGAGCAGTACTTC. It yields the protein CASSDPIGGHEQYF.

V usage is TRBV28 and J usage is TRBJ2-2; 7 bases are a match to TRBD1. Germline CDR1 and CDR2: MDHEN and SYDVKM. This CDR3 has 13 residues. V was pared by 4 bases and J by 8 bases, with 4 bases of the junction left unmatched. CDR3 sequence (DNA): TGTGCCAGCAGTTGGACAGGCAGGGGGGAGCTGTTTTTT. Translation gives CASSWTGRGELFF.

The rearrangement joins TRBV12-5 to TRBJ2-3; D unresolved. Germline assignment: CDR1 LGHNT and CDR2 FRNRAP. CDR3 size: 13 residues. V was trimmed by 0 bases and J by 8 bases, leaving 9 bases between them. CDR3 amino acids: CASGLVATGTQYF. CDR3 DNA sequence: TGTGCTAGTGGTTTGGTAGCGACTGGTACGCAGTATTTT.

This chain connects TRBV18 to TRBJ2-7; D may correspond to TRBD1 or TRBD2 (5 bases each). CDR1 and CDR2 (germline): KGHSH, LQKENI. This CDR3 spans 13 amino acids. V was cut by 5 bases and J by 3 bases, with 11 bases left in between. The CDR3 coding sequence is TGTGCCAGCTCAGCCGGGACGGTCTACGAGCAGTACTTC. This translates into CASSAGTVYEQYF.

The chain uses TRBV4-3 and TRBJ2-1, with TRBD1 as a possible D gene (5 bases). The germline V gene encodes CDR1 LGHNA and CDR2 YSLEER. The CDR3 has 16 amino acids. Trimming shortened V by 1 base and J by 6 bases, and 16 bases separated the two germline ends. CDR3 in DNA: TGCGCCAGCAGCCAAGGAACCAGGGTACGTTCCAATGAGCAGTTCTTC. The encoded protein is CASSQGTRVRSNEQFF.

The CDR3 DNA follows: TGTGCCAGCAGCCCATCCCGGGACGGCCGCTACGAGCAGTACTTC. It yields the protein CASSPSRDGRYEQYF. The chain employs TRBV5-8 and TRBJ2-7; D is perhaps TRBD1 or TRBD2 (5 bases each). Looked up from germline, CDR1 is SGHTS and CDR2 is YDEGEE. The CDR3 consists of 15 residues. Trimming shortened V by 4 bases and J by 3 bases, and 17 bases separated the two germline ends.

The chain employs TRBV13 and TRBJ2-7; the D is unclear. The CDR3 is 12 residues long. V was pared by 1 base and J by 3 bases, with 4 bases between. Germline V CDR1 and CDR2: PRHDT, FYEKMQ (reference sequence). This CDR3 reads CASSLEGYEQYF. The CDR3 DNA reads TGTGCCAGCAGCTTAGAGGGCTACGAGCAGTACTTC.

The V call is TRBV6-6, the J call TRBJ1-5; D is ambiguous. Between the trimmed V and J ends, which lost 5 bases and 7 bases, there was a span of 15 bases. The CDR3 contains 14 residues. CDR1 is MNHNY and CDR2 is SVGAGI in the germline V gene (reference sequence). DNA for the CDR3: TGTGCCAGCAGTCTCGAGGCACTCAGGCAGCCCCAGCATTTT. Translating it yields CASSLEALRQPQHF.

CDR3 residues: CATRDNKNIQYF. The DNA of the CDR3 is TGTGCCACACGGGACAACAAAAACATTCAGTACTTC. The chain has TRBV7-9 and TRBJ2-4; weak D call: TRBD1 (6 bases). Germline V gene data show CDR1 as SEHNR and CDR2 as FQNEAQ (reference sequence). V was cut by 10 bases and J by 3 bases, with 10 bases left in between. The length of the CDR3 is 12 residues.

The CDR3 coding sequence is TGTGCCAGCTCAAGGGGACAGGGGGGACAGCCCCAGCATTTT. Amino acid sequence: CASSRGQGGQPQHF. J is TRBJ1-5 and V is TRBV18; 11 bases map to TRBD1. Germline V gene data show CDR1 as KGHSH and CDR2 as LQKENI. This CDR3 contains 14 residues. The V and J ends lost 5 bases and 7 bases, in that order; junction bases with no gene match: 4.

The chain combines TRBV12-3 or TRBV12-4 with TRBJ1-2, with D possibly matching TRBD1 (5 bases). The CDR3 extends over 13 amino acids. The V end lost 5 bases, the J end lost 2 bases, and 9 bases lay between the germline ends. The CDR3 DNA sequence: TGTGCCAGCAGTAGGGGACCGAACTATGGCTACACCTTC. Translating gives CASSRGPNYGYTF.

This chain links TRBV11-3 with TRBJ2-5; either TRBD1 or TRBD2 may fit D (5 bases each). Germline CDR1 SGHNT, CDR2 YENEEA. The CDR3 length is 13 residues. The V end lost 5 bases, the J end lost 5 bases, and 12 bases lay between the germline ends. In DNA form, the CDR3 reads TGTGCCAGCAGCGCCCGGGACGGGGAGACCCAGTACTTC. This codes for CASSARDGETQYF.

The genes are TRBV24-1 and TRBJ2-3; D might be TRBD1 or TRBD2, each matching 5 bases. The CDR3 has 16 residues. The germline V gene encodes CDR1 KGHDR and CDR2 SFDVKD. The V end was cut by 7 bases, the J end by 4 bases, with 20 bases between. CDR3 sequence reads: CATRARPGPGADTQYF. CDR3 coding DNA: TGTGCCACCAGAGCTAGACCGGGGCCCGGGGCAGATACGCAGTATTTT.

The chain couples TRBV2 to TRBJ1-1; D is undetermined. Trimming pared 6 bases from V and 7 bases from J, leaving 12 bases between. In germline, CDR1 is SNHLY, CDR2 FYNNEI. The CDR3 totals 12 residues. The CDR3 DNA reads as TGTGCCAGCAGAACCCCCGGCGGTGAAGCTTTCTTT. This codes for CASRTPGGEAFF.

The rearrangement joins TRBV7-9 to TRBJ1-1; 7 bases line up with TRBD1. Trimming removed 8 bases from V and 3 bases from J; junction bases left unmatched: 15. Germline assignment: CDR1 SEHNR and CDR2 FQNEAQ (reference sequence). The CDR3 is 16 residues long. CDR3 sequence reads: CASPGGPEDRDTEAFF. The CDR3 coding sequence is TGTGCCAGCCCAGGGGGTCCTGAGGATCGGGACACTGAAGCTTTCTTT.